Presented here are 15 T cell receptor beta chains from one specimen sequenced in a study of blood T cell repertoires in COVID-19 (dated by TCRdb to the early 2020s). The library was obtained by the immunoSEQ multiplex PCR assay. The source is immuneACCESS, and TCRdb retained only in-frame sequences with V and J called. Part of the clones is not carried over; for the studies checked, unresolved V genes explain less than half of this, and the remainder is unexplained. Across this sample there are some 400,000 clones, with 90% seen only once. The biggest ten clones account for 6.5% of the sample. The specimen was peripheral blood. All receptors come from a man aged 18-30 years with active or convalescent COVID-19.

This sequence joins TRBV15 and TRBJ2-2; no reliable D call. V shed 3 bases and J shed 5 bases, with 13 bases lying between them. Germline CDR1 is LNHNV and CDR2 is YYDKDF (reference sequence). This CDR3 contains 15 residues. As DNA, the CDR3 is TGTGCCACCAGCAGGGGCTTAGGCGCTACCGGGGAGCTGTTTTTT. It encodes CATSRGLGATGELFF.

The chain couples TRBV24-1 to TRBJ2-4; D possibly corresponds to TRBD1 (5 bases). V was shortened by 2 bases and J by 0 bases, with 16 bases between the two germline ends. Germline V gives CDR1 KGHDR, CDR2 SFDVKD. CDR3 length equals 18 residues. The CDR3 reads CATSDSSQASLAKNIQYF. CDR3 nucleotides: TGTGCCACCAGTGATTCCTCACAGGCATCTCTAGCCAAAAACATTCAGTACTTC.

CDR3 coding DNA: TGTGCCAGCAGACAGCCGCTTGGCTATGGCTACACCTTC. The encoded protein is CASRQPLGYGYTF. The rearrangement uses TRBV6-5 and TRBJ1-2, with D hard to call. The CDR3 has 13 residues. Germline V gene data show CDR1 as MNHEY and CDR2 as SVGAGI. Trimming stripped 6 bases from V and 4 bases from J, with 12 bases between.

CDR3 residues: CASRRGGTSTDTQYF. The CDR3 DNA sequence: TGTGCCAGCAGGCGCGGGGGGACTAGCACAGATACGCAGTATTTT. The chain recombines TRBV6-5 with TRBJ2-3; 8 bases fit TRBD2. Germline loops: CDR1 MNHEY, CDR2 SVGAGI. V shed 6 bases and J 0 bases; nucleotides not matched to a gene: 5. The CDR3 covers 15 residues.

The chain couples TRBV19 to TRBJ2-5, with a possible D match to TRBD2 (5 bases). V dropped 5 bases and J dropped 2 bases, with 15 bases sitting between them. This CDR3 is 15 amino acids long. The germline V gene has CDR1 LNHDA and CDR2 SQIVND (reference sequence). DNA of the CDR3: TGTGCCAGTAGTTATGGGCAGACTATACAAGAGACCCAGTACTTC. This encodes CASSYGQTIQETQYF.

The rearrangement links TRBV6-5 to TRBJ2-2; TRBD2 is a possible D gene (5 bases). The CDR3 contains 14 residues. The ends were cut back, 4 bases at V and 4 bases at J, with 10 bases in the middle. Germline-derived CDR1 and CDR2 are MNHEY and SVGAGI. This chain's CDR3 is CASSFPDFTGELFF. CDR3 DNA: TGTGCCAGCAGTTTTCCGGACTTCACCGGGGAGCTGTTTTTT.

V usage is TRBV6-5 and J usage is TRBJ1-5, with D unresolved. Germline-derived CDR1 and CDR2 are MNHEY and SVGAGI. Trimming stripped 0 bases from V and 0 bases from J, with 6 bases between. The CDR3 length is 15 residues. The CDR3: CASSYSAVSNQPQHF. In DNA form, the CDR3 reads TGTGCCAGCAGTTACTCGGCAGTTAGCAATCAGCCCCAGCATTTT.

This chain's CDR3 is CASALGGSETQYF. CDR3 DNA sequence: TGTGCCAGCGCCCTGGGGGGTAGCGAGACCCAGTACTTC. The chain has TRBV28 and TRBJ2-5, with a tentative D call TRBD2 (6 bases). There are 13 residues in the CDR3. The V gene lost 8 bases and the J gene lost 5 bases, with 15 bases spanning the gap. Germline V gives CDR1 MDHEN, CDR2 SYDVKM.

The V and J genes are TRBV14 and TRBJ2-7; 7 positions match TRBD2. J lost 4 bases, V lost 4 bases, and 10 bases had no gene match. This CDR3 comprises 15 residues. Germline V gene lookup returns CDR1 SGHDN and CDR2 FVKESK. Here the CDR3 reads CASSPGGSVFYEQYF. In DNA form, the CDR3 reads TGTGCCAGCAGCCCCGGCGGGAGTGTTTTTTACGAGCAGTACTTC.

The rearrangement links TRBV4-1 to TRBJ2-3; D is unresolved. V was cut by 1 base and J by 4 bases, with 12 bases left in between. The CDR3 length is 15 residues. Germline CDR1 and CDR2: MGHRA and YSYEKL. CDR3 nucleotide sequence: TGCGCCAGCAGCCAAGGGCCGTACCCCGCAGATACGCAGTATTTT. It specifies CASSQGPYPADTQYF.

V usage is TRBV11-1 and J usage is TRBJ2-5; 10 bases fit TRBD2. CDR3 length equals 14 residues. The V segment lost 2 bases and the J segment 6 bases; nucleotides outside the gene matches: 3. CDR1 and CDR2 (germline): SGHAT, FQDESV (reference sequence). CDR3 bases: TGTGCCAGCAGCTTAATACTAGCGGGGCAGACCCAGTACTTC. Its translation: CASSLILAGQTQYF.

The rearrangement uses TRBV4-3 and TRBJ1-1, with D perhaps TRBD1 (5 bases). The germline gives CDR1 LGHNA, CDR2 YSLEER. The CDR3 is 16 residues long. V dropped 0 bases and J dropped 4 bases, with 15 bases sitting between them. This chain's CDR3 is CASSQDPSGGATEAFF. DNA of the CDR3: TGCGCCAGCAGCCAAGATCCCTCCGGGGGAGCCACTGAAGCTTTCTTT.

This rearrangement joins TRBV29-1 to TRBJ2-5; 9 nucleotides align to TRBD2. J was trimmed by 5 bases and V by 7 bases; bases with no gene match: 5. The CDR3 has 12 residues. The germline V gene encodes CDR1 SQVTM and CDR2 ANQGSEA. CDR3 residues: CSARLAAETQYF. CDR3 DNA sequence: TGCAGCGCCAGACTAGCGGCGGAGACCCAGTACTTC.

This clone showed up just once. The rearrangement uses TRBV7-3 and TRBJ1-2, with 8 nucleotides matching TRBD1. Trimming removed 5 bases from V and 4 bases from J; junction bases left unmatched: 9. From germline, CDR1 is SGHTA and CDR2 FQGTGA. CDR3 length equals 15 residues. CDR3 bases: TGTGCCAGCAGCCCACGTCCAGGACAGGGCTATGGCTACACCTTC. Protein: CASSPRPGQGYGYTF.

The V and J genes are TRBV7-2 and TRBJ1-2; no firm D call. This CDR3 spans 17 amino acids. Trimming removed 1 base from V and 2 bases from J, with 17 bases in between. Germline CDR1 SGHTA, CDR2 FQGNSA. CDR3 residues: CASSLGGNLDPNYGYTF. The CDR3 coding sequence is TGTGCCAGCAGCTTAGGCGGGAATTTGGACCCCAACTATGGCTACACCTTC.